One sample yielded the 10 T cell receptor beta chains listed below, sequenced in a study of PD-1 blockade in classical Hodgkin lymphoma. Autologous stem cell transplantation was followed by relapse in every patient, and brentuximab vedotin exposure varied. Some clones are missing from TCRdb's copy, which holds only in-frame ones; the method was immunoSEQ multiplex PCR. This sample has 55,000 to 75,000 clones, with around 75% found just once. Source: peripheral blood mononuclear cells (PBMCs), taken before the second cycle of nivolumab. These TCRs come from a human donor with classical Hodgkin lymphoma.

A remark on this clone: The germline gene is not matched at one end of the junction; a read error may be the cause. The chain is built from TRBV7-7 and TRBJ2-1; D is unresolved. There are 13 residues in the CDR3. The germline V gene encodes CDR1 SSHAT and CDR2 FNYEAQ (reference sequence). The CDR3 DNA reads as TGTGCTAGCAGCTTGGAGTTAGGGAATGAGCAGTTCTTC. Its protein product is CASSLELGNEQFF.

This clone was seen a few times. J is TRBJ2-2 and V is TRBV28; the D is unclear. The CDR3 is 14 amino acids. Germline lookup yields CDR1 MDHEN and CDR2 SYDVKM. Trimming shortened V by 3 bases and J by 0 bases, and 5 bases separated the two germline ends. The CDR3 bases are TGTGCCAGCAGTTTCGGTACGAACACCGGGGAGCTGTTTTTT. Its translation: CASSFGTNTGELFF.

The chain joins TRBV30 to TRBJ1-1, with D tentatively TRBD1 (5 bases). Germline values: CDR1 GTSNPN, CDR2 SVGIG (reference sequence). Trimming removed 1 base at V and 1 base at J, with 31 bases between. This CDR3 contains 21 residues. This CDR3 reads CAWSGLIRRGSGEGANTEAFF. CDR3 bases: TGTGCCTGGAGTGGTCTTATCCGCCGGGGGTCAGGAGAAGGTGCGAACACTGAAGCTTTCTTT.

The rearrangement uses TRBV28 and TRBJ2-3, with 13 bases fitting TRBD2. Trimming cost V 6 bases and J 2 bases; bases outside gene matches: 5. This CDR3 is 16 amino acids long. Germline CDR1 is MDHEN and CDR2 is SYDVKM. CDR3 nucleotide sequence: TGTGCCAGCAGCCCAACTAGCGGGAGGGCCACAGATACGCAGTATTTT. Its translation: CASSPTSGRATDTQYF.

The chain carries TRBV29-1 and TRBJ2-3; 7 positions match TRBD2. The CDR3 has 15 residues. Per the germline V gene, CDR1 is SQVTM and CDR2 is ANQGSEA. The J segment lost 3 bases and the V segment lost 0 bases, leaving 6 bases of the junction unmatched. The CDR3 protein is CSVEDPGGGTDTQYF. The CDR3 DNA sequence: TGCAGCGTTGAAGACCCCGGGGGAGGGACAGATACGCAGTATTTT.

The J gene is TRBJ1-2, the V gene TRBV5-1; the D gene is possibly TRBD1 (5 bases). Germline assignment: CDR1 SGHRS and CDR2 YFSETQ. V lost 2 bases, J lost 1 base, and 12 bases lay in between. The CDR3 sequence is 15 residues long. CDR3 sequence: CASSLAQDYNYGYTF. The CDR3 DNA sequence: TGCGCCAGCAGCTTAGCACAGGACTATAACTATGGCTACACCTTC.

The chain employs TRBV6-5 and TRBJ2-7; TRBD2 matches at 13 bases. The J segment lost 5 bases and the V segment lost 5 bases, leaving 3 bases of the junction unmatched. The CDR3 contains 14 residues. Germline CDR1 reads MNHEY; CDR2 reads SVGAGI. This CDR3 reads CASSRGLAGDEQYF. CDR3 DNA sequence: TGTGCCAGCAGTCGAGGACTAGCGGGAGACGAGCAGTACTTC.

The V call is TRBV4-2, the J call TRBJ1-1, with no clear D. This CDR3 contains 12 residues. Trimming shortened V by 0 bases and J by 10 bases, and 9 bases separated the two germline ends. CDR1 and CDR2 from the germline V gene are LGHNA and YNFKEQ. CDR3 region: CASSQDSRGAFF. The CDR3 DNA reads as TGTGCCAGCAGCCAAGATTCACGTGGAGCTTTCTTT.

This clone was counted once. This rearrangement joins TRBV5-6 to TRBJ1-6; D perhaps matches TRBD1 (6 bases). The germline CDR1 and CDR2 sequences are SGHDT and YYEEEE. Trimming removed 0 bases at V and 6 bases at J, with 13 bases between. The CDR3 consists of 16 residues. CDR3 residues: CASSLAGGPANSPLHF. The CDR3 DNA sequence: TGTGCCAGCAGCTTGGCGGGGGGCCCCGCTAATTCACCCCTCCACTTT.

The chain recombines TRBV5-4 with TRBJ1-1, with a weak D call TRBD1 (5 bases). Germline V CDR1 and CDR2: SGHNT, YYREEE (reference sequence). This CDR3 region has 14 residues. Trimming took 0 bases from V and 9 from J, leaving 15 bases between them. DNA for the CDR3: TGTGCCAGCAGCTTGGAGGGACTCCCGGAGCAAGCTTTCTTT. Amino acid sequence: CASSLEGLPEQAFF.